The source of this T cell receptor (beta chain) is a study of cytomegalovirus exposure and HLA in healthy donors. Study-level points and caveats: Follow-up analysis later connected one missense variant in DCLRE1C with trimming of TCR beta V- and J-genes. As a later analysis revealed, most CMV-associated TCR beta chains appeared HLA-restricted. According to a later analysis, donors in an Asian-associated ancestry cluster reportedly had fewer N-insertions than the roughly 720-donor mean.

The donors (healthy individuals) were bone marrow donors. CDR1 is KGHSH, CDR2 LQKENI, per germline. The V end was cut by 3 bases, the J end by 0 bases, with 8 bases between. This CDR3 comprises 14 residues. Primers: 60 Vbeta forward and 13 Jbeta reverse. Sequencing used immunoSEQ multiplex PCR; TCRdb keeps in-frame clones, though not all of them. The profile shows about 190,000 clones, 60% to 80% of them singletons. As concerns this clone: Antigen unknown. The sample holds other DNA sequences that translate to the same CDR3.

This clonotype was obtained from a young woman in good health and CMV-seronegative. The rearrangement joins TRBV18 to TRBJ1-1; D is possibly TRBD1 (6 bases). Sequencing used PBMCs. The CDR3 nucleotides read TGTGCCAGCTCACCCGGGACATTGAACACTGAAGCTTTCTTT. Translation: CASSPGTLNTEAFF.